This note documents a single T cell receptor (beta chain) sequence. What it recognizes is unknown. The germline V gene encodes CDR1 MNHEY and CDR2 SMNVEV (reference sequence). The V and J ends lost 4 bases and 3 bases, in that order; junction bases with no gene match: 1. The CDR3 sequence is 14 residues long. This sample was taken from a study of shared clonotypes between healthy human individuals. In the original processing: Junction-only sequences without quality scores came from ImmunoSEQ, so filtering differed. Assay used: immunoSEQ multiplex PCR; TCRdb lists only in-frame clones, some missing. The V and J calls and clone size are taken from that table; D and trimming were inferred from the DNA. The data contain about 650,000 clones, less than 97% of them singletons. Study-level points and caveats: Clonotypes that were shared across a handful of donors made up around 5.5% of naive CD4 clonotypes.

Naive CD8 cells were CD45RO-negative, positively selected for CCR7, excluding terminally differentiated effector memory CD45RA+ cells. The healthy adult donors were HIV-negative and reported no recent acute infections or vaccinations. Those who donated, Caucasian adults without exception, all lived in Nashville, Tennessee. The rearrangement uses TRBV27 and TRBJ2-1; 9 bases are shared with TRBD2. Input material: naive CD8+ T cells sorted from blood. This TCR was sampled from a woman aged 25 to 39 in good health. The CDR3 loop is CASSYSGSYNEQFF. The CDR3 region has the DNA TGTGCCAGCAGTTATAGCGGGAGCTACAATGAGCAGTTCTTC.